The 21 T cell receptor beta chains in this list originate from one sample, sequenced in a study of regulatory T cells in long-lasting Graves disease. Assembly of TCR beta libraries relied on iRepertoire HTBI primers together with Arm-PCR of CDR3 regions. TCRdb re-derived calls from the multiplex PCR reads in MiXCR, one entry per CDR3 protein. The sample carries hundreds of thousands of distinct CDR3 sequences, roughly 22% recorded once. Time point noted: persistent/refractory GD, antithyroid drugs over 5 years with positive TRAb. Construction of the TCR library relied on RNA isolated from PBMCs. Sequencing was performed on peripheral blood mononuclear cells (PBMCs), taken when the disease was refractory, from a patient treated with antithyroid drugs. The receptors derive from a female donor with Graves disease.

This clonotype has at least ten counts. The chain carries TRBV6-5 and TRBJ2-7; D tentatively fits TRBD1 or TRBD2 (5 bases each). The CDR3 spans 14 residues. V was trimmed by 0 bases and J by 2 bases, leaving 8 bases between them. CDR1 is MNHEY, CDR2 SVGAGI, per germline. This chain's CDR3 is CASSYSMGAYEQYF. As DNA, the CDR3 is TGTGCCAGCAGTTACTCGATGGGGGCCTACGAGCAGTACTTC.

This clonotype was counted ten times or more. V and J are TRBV7-2 and TRBJ2-2, with D hard to call. The CDR3 extends over 13 amino acids. In germline, CDR1 is SGHTA, CDR2 FQGNSA. V lost 4 bases and J 5 bases, leaving 8 bases between the germline ends. CDR3 DNA sequence: TGTGCCAGCAGCTACCGTGGGACCGGGGAGCTGTTTTTT. Amino acid sequence: CASSYRGTGELFF.

This clonotype came up a few times. V usage is TRBV7-2 and J usage is TRBJ2-3; TRBD2 matches at 10 bases. The junction had 11 bases not matched to a gene; V was cut back by 5 bases and J by 0 bases. Germline-derived CDR1 and CDR2 are SGHTA and FQGNSA. The CDR3 covers 18 residues. The CDR3 loop is CASSRISSGGSSTDTQYF. The CDR3 nucleotides read TGTGCCAGCAGCCGTATTTCTAGCGGGGGCTCTAGCACAGATACGCAGTATTTT.

Concerning this clonotype: A much larger clonotype is one base distant, so this may be a read error. The V gene is TRBV7-2, the J gene TRBJ2-7; D not resolved. The CDR3 is made up of 14 amino acids. The germline gives CDR1 SGHTA, CDR2 FQGNSA. CDR3 nucleotide sequence: TGTGCCAGCAGCTTCGGGCAGAGCTCCTACGGGCAGTACTTC. This sequence encodes CASSFGQSSYGQYF.

The chain links TRBV20-1 to TRBJ2-3, with TRBD2 as a possible D gene (5 bases). In germline, CDR1 is DFQATT, CDR2 SNEGSKA (reference sequence). This CDR3 spans 13 amino acids. CDR3 nucleotide sequence: TGCAGGCCTCGAGACGGGAACACAGATACGCAGTATTTT. This gives the protein CRPRDGNTDTQYF.

This clonotype was seen ten or more times. The rearrangement joins TRBV28 to TRBJ2-7; 8 nucleotides line up with TRBD1. The CDR3 spans 15 residues. J was trimmed by 4 bases and V by 3 bases; bases with no gene match: 8. The V gene's germline CDR1 is MDHEN and CDR2 SYDVKM. CDR3 coding DNA: TGTGCCAGCAGTTTTGTCAGGGGGCTGGTATACGAGCAGTACTTC. Residues: CASSFVRGLVYEQYF.

The V gene is TRBV29-1, the J gene TRBJ2-2; TRBD1 matches at 8 bases. The CDR3 has 14 amino acids. Trimming cost V 4 bases and J 1 base; bases outside gene matches: 2. Germline assignment: CDR1 SQVTM and CDR2 ANQGSEA. This chain's CDR3 is CSVAGQENTGELFF. The CDR3 nucleotides read TGCAGCGTTGCGGGACAGGAGAACACCGGGGAGCTGTTTTTT.

This clonotype was counted ten times or more. The chain has TRBV12-3 or TRBV12-4 and TRBJ1-2; D uncertain. V shed 6 bases and J shed 1 base, with 15 bases lying between them. The length of the CDR3 is 15 residues. In DNA, the CDR3 is TGTGCCAGCAGCCTATACCGCACAGATAACTATGGCTACACCTTC. Translation gives CASSLYRTDNYGYTF.

This clonotype was seen a few times. The chain carries TRBV7-9 and TRBJ1-4; weak D call: TRBD1 (5 bases). Trimming cost V 5 bases and J 3 bases, with 13 bases left between them. This CDR3 comprises 15 residues. Germline V CDR1 and CDR2: SEHNR, FQNEAQ (reference sequence). The CDR3 sequence is CASSLSDSPNEKLFF. The CDR3 bases are TGTGCCAGCAGCCTTTCCGACAGTCCTAATGAAAAACTGTTTTTT.

Turning to this clonotype: A much larger clone is a single base away; this may be a read error. The CDR3 carries no conserved terminal phenylalanine or tryptophan, so it likely arises from a read error. The rearrangement joins TRBV2 to TRBJ1-5, with a weak D call TRBD1 (5 bases). The V gene's germline CDR1 is SNHLY and CDR2 FYNNEI. The CDR3 covers 13 residues. Trimming removed 6 bases from V and 6 bases from J, with 12 bases in between. The CDR3 DNA sequence: TGTGCCAGCAGGGGACCCGAAGGTCAGCCCCAGCATCTT. Amino acids: CASRGPEGQPQHL.

The J gene is TRBJ2-3, the V gene TRBV2, with D possibly TRBD2 on 6 matching bases. CDR3 length: 18 residues. Trimming stripped 0 bases from V and 2 bases from J, with 18 bases between. The germline gives CDR1 SNHLY, CDR2 FYNNEI. CDR3 sequence reads: CASSEASAAGSTTDTQYF. The CDR3 nucleotides read TGTGCCAGCAGTGAAGCTTCCGCCGCGGGAAGTACCACAGATACGCAGTATTTT.

The sample holds many counts of this clonotype. Here the CDR3 DNA reads TGTGCCATCAGTGCAGGGGCGGAGACCCAGTACTTC. It codes for CAISAGAETQYF. This rearrangement joins TRBV10-3 to TRBJ2-5, with D possibly matching TRBD1 (6 bases). Deletions cut 4 bases from V and 5 bases from J, with 8 bases between. This CDR3 is 12 amino acids long. Germline CDR1 ENHRY, CDR2 SYGVKD.

The rearrangement links TRBV28 to TRBJ1-5; D is ambiguous. Germline lookup yields CDR1 MDHEN and CDR2 SYDVKM. The CDR3 runs 14 residues. V was shortened by 3 bases and J by 3 bases, with 9 bases between the two germline ends. CDR3 region: CASSLAEFNQPQHF. The CDR3 DNA sequence: TGTGCCAGCAGTTTGGCCGAGTTCAATCAGCCCCAGCATTTT.

V and J are TRBV6-5 and TRBJ2-7; no firm D call. V gave up 1 base and J gave up 3 bases, with 13 bases separating them. This CDR3 comprises 15 residues. The germline CDR1 and CDR2 sequences are MNHEY and SVGAGI. CDR3 amino acids: CASSYFSQANYEQYF. For the CDR3, the DNA is TGTGCCAGCAGTTACTTTAGTCAGGCTAACTACGAGCAGTACTTC.

This chain links TRBV13 with TRBJ2-7, with 10 nucleotides matching TRBD2. Trimming cost V 7 bases and J 5 bases; bases outside gene matches: 8. The CDR3 consists of 14 residues. CDR1 and CDR2 from the germline V gene are PRHDT and FYEKMQ (reference sequence). DNA of the CDR3: TGTGCCAGCACCCTAGCGGGAGACTTCCACGAGCAGTACTTC. As protein: CASTLAGDFHEQYF.

The chain uses TRBV20-1 and TRBJ1-2; TRBD1 is a possible D gene (6 bases). This CDR3 has 14 amino acids. Germline assignment: CDR1 DFQATT and CDR2 SNEGSKA (reference sequence). The V gene lost 2 bases and the J gene lost 0 bases, with 10 bases spanning the gap. In nucleotides, the CDR3 is TGCAGTGCTAGACAGGGGACCCCTAACTATGGCTACACCTTC. It specifies CSARQGTPNYGYTF.

This chain joins TRBV28 and TRBJ1-5; D is ambiguous. The germline gives CDR1 MDHEN, CDR2 SYDVKM. The V end lost 5 bases, the J end lost 3 bases, and 17 bases lay between the germline ends. This CDR3 region has 16 residues. This CDR3 is CASSPPRGRANQPQHF. The CDR3 DNA reads as TGTGCCAGCAGTCCCCCCCGGGGTAGAGCCAATCAGCCCCAGCATTTT.

This sequence joins TRBV24-1 and TRBJ2-3; a weak D match, TRBD2 (5 bases). Germline CDR1 is KGHDR and CDR2 is SFDVKD. This CDR3 comprises 16 residues. V lost 0 bases to trimming and J lost 1 base, with 10 bases between them. The CDR3 loop reads CATSDLELGGTDTQYF. CDR3 DNA: TGTGCCACCAGTGATTTGGAGCTCGGGGGCACAGATACGCAGTATTTT.

This CDR3 is CASSLITSGRFEQFF. The CDR3 DNA reads TGTGCCAGCAGCCTCATCACTAGCGGGAGGTTTGAGCAGTTCTTC. The genes are TRBV14 and TRBJ2-1; 12 bases are a match to TRBD2. The junction had 7 bases not matched to a gene; V was cut back by 4 bases and J by 9 bases. The CDR3 sequence is 15 residues long. Germline CDR1 SGHDN, CDR2 FVKESK. The whole variable domain, filled in from reference TRBV14 and TRBJ2-1, reads EAGVTQFPSHSVIEKGQTVTLRCDPISGHDNLYWYRRVMGKEIKFLLHFVKESKQDESGMPNNRFLAERTGGTYSTLKVQPAELEDSGVYFCASSLITSGRFEQFFGPGTRLTVL.

This clonotype was recorded at least ten times. The chain uses TRBV2 and TRBJ2-7; 11 bases map to TRBD1. Germline CDR1 SNHLY, CDR2 FYNNEI. This CDR3 region has 16 residues. After removal of 5 bases from V and 6 bases from J, the junction contained 12 bases not matched to a gene. CDR3 nucleotides: TGTGCCAGCAGTCAAACCACCGGGACAGGGGGTGCCGAGCAGTACTTC. Its translation is CASSQTTGTGGAEQYF.

This clonotype was observed a few times. CDR3 DNA: TGTGCCAGCAGTTTTGCAAACAACTATGGCTACACCTTC. The encoded protein is CASSFANNYGYTF. This chain joins TRBV6-2 or TRBV6-3 and TRBJ1-2; D call uncertain. Germline V gene lookup returns CDR1 MNHEY and CDR2 SVGEGT. Trimming left V 4 bases short and J 2 bases short, with 8 bases between. CDR3 size: 13 residues.